The entry below describes one TCR beta chain. CDR1 is SNHLY and CDR2 is FYNNEI in the germline V gene. Trimming stripped 1 base from V and 3 bases from J, with 11 bases between. This CDR3 has 15 residues. These data originate in a study of blood T cell repertoires in COVID-19. Original methodology: Nucleated cell number was recorded as an estimate derived from reference gene primer amplification. Using immunoSEQ multiplex PCR, the repertoire was profiled, and TCRdb retains in-frame clones only, with some absent. For V, J and clone size, that table is used; D and trimming come from the DNA. Of fewer than 400,000 clones in the sample, more than 85% were seen once.

The chain employs TRBV2 and TRBJ2-3; D is possibly TRBD1 (5 bases). Sequences were obtained from peripheral blood. The clonotype originates from a human donor in a cohort sampled during active COVID-19. The CDR3 DNA is TGTGCCAGCAGTGAAGTCGGTCCAGGGACAGATACGCAGTATTTT. Translation: CASSEVGPGTDTQYF.